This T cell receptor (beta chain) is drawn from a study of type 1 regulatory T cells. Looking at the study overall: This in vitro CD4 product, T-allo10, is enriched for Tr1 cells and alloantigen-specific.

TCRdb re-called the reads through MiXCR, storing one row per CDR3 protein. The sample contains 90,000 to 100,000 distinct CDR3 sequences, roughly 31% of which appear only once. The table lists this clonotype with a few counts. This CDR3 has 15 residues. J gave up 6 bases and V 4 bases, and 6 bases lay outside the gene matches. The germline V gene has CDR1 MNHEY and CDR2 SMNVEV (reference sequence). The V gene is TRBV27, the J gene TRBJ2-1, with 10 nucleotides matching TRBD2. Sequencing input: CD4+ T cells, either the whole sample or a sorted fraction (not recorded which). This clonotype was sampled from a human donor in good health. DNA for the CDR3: TGTGCCAGCAGTTCTCGGAAGCGGGAGGGCAATGAGCAGTTCTTC. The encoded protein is CASSSRKREGNEQFF.